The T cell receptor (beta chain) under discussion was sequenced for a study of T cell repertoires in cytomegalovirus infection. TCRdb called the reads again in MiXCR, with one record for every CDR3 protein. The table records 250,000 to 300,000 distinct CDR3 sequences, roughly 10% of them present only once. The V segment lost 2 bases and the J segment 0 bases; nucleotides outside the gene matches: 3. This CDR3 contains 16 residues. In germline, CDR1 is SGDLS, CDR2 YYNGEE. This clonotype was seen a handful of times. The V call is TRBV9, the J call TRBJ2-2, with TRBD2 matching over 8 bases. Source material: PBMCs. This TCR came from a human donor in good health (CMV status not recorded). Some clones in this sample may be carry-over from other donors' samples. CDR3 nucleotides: TGTGCCAGCAGCGTTACTAGCGGACCGAACACCGGGGAGCTGTTTTTT. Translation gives CASSVTSGPNTGELFF.